This note documents a single TCR beta chain sequence. V was pared by 0 bases and J by 5 bases, with 11 bases of the junction left unmatched. This CDR3 comprises 20 residues. Germline lookup yields CDR1 SGHAT and CDR2 FQNNGV. Assay used: immunoSEQ multiplex PCR; TCRdb lists only in-frame clones, some missing. The table lists about 71,000 clones, roughly 91% of them singletons. These data belong to a study of PD-L1 blockade in urothelial cancer. This receptor was obtained from a man aged 55 to 70 with urothelial cancer. The sequencing used PBMCs, collected around atezolizumab (anti-PD-L1) treatment. The V gene is TRBV11-2, the J gene TRBJ2-2, with 14 bases identical to TRBD2. The CDR3 reads CASSLEEYSGLAGVTGELFF. CDR3 nucleotides: TGTGCCAGCAGCTTAGAAGAGTATTCGGGACTAGCGGGAGTAACCGGGGAGCTGTTTTTT.